This TCR beta chain comes out of a study of T cell changes during pregnancy in multiple sclerosis (dated by TCRdb to the late 2010s). The study in broad terms: In women with multiple sclerosis, the researchers looked at how the T cell repertoire shifted as pregnancy progressed.

Library preparation used the immunoSEQ multiplex PCR assay. In its TCRdb copy, this immuneACCESS table keeps in-frame sequences only and misses some clones. Where compared with another copy, unresolved V genes explain less than half of these, and the others have no known cause. Here the sample has some 67,000 clones; roughly 94% occur a single time. The leading ten clones occupy roughly 1.5% of the sample. With respect to this clone: Its antigen specificity is not known. Per-base qualities were not stored, and no clone one base away is much larger.

CDR1 and CDR2, looked up from the germline V gene, are SGDLS and YYNGEE. From the cysteine through the phenylalanine, the CDR3 covers 13 amino acids. The read is trimmed to its CDR3 DNA, 39 bases read in frame from base 1. The germline ends are 8 bases apart after V is trimmed by 3 bases and J by 2 bases. The sequence joins TRBV9 to TRBJ2-5; 6 matching bases give a weak D call of TRBD2. The sample in question was peripheral blood, obtained after pregnancy. This sequence originates from a female donor with multiple sclerosis, enrolled in a pregnancy study. The CDR3: CASSAGTQETQYF. At the DNA level, the sequence is TGTGCCAGCAGCGCCGGGACTCAAGAGACCCAGTACTTC.